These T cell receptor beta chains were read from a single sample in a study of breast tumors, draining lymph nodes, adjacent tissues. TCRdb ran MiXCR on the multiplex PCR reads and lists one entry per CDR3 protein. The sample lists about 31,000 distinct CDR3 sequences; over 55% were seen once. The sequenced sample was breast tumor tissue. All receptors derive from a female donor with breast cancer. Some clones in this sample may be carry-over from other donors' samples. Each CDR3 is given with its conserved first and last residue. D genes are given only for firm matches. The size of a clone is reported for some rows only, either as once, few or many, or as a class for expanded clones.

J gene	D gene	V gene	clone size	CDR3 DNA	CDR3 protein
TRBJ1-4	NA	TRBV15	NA	TGTGCCACCAGCCCCGAAAATGAAAAACTGTTTTTT	CATSPENEKLFF
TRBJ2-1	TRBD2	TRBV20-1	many	TGCAGTGCTATGTGGACTAGCGGGAGTACCCTCAGCTCCTACAATGAGCAGTTCTTC	CSAMWTSGSTLSSYNEQFF
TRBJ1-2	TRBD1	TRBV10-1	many	TGCGCCAGCACCTACAGGGGGCAGGACTATGGCTACACCTTC	CASTYRGQDYGYTF
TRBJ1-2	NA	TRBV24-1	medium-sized	TGTGCCACCAGTGATTTTGCACAGAACTATGGCTACACCTTC	CATSDFAQNYGYTF
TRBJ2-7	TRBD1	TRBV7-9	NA	TGTGCCAGCAGCTTCGGCGGGGGACAGGGGGCGCGGGAGCAGTACTTC	CASSFGGGQGAREQYF
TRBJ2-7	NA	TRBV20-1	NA	TGCAGTGGGAAAATCTCCTACGAGCAGTACTTC	CSGKISYEQYF
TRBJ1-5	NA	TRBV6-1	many	TGTGCCAGCAGTCAAGCTTCCTCAATGAGATTGTATAGCAATCAGCCCCAGCATTTT	CASSQASSMRLYSNQPQHF
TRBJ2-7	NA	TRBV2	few	TGTGCCAGCAGTGACCTCTACTACGAGCAGTACTTC	CASSDLYYEQYF
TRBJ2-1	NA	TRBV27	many	TGTGCCAGCACCGGAACCGGGTCGGCCATCTCCTACAATGAGCAGTTCTTC	CASTGTGSAISYNEQFF
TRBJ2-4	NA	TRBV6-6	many	TGTGCCAGCAGCAAAACTGGCCGGGGTTTCGCCTTAGCCAAAAACATTCAGTACTTC	CASSKTGRGFALAKNIQYF
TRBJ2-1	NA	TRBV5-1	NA	TGCGCCAGCAGCTTGGTCGGCGGGTTGGACTACAATGAGCAGTTCTTC	CASSLVGGLDYNEQFF
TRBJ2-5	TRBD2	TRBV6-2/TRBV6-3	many	TGTGCCAGCAGAGCGGGGGGGTCTTTAGGGGACCAGTACTTC	CASRAGGSLGDQYF
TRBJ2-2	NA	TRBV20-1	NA	TGCAGTGTAAGGACAGGCCTCGGGGGGGGAGCTGTTTTT	CSVRTGLGGGAVF
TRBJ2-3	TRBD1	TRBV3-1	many	TGTGCCAGCAGCCGCGGACAGGGGGCGACAGATACGCAGTATTTT	CASSRGQGATDTQYF
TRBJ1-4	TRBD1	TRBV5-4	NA	TGTGCCAGCAGCAAGGACAGGGATACTAATGAAAAACTGTTTTTT	CASSKDRDTNEKLFF
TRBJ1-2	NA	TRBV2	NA	TGTGCCAGCAGTGAAGAGCGCGGGGGCTACACCTTC	CASSEERGGYTF
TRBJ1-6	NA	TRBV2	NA	TGTGCCAGCAGTATAAAGGGGGAAGGATCACCCCTCCACTTT	CASSIKGEGSPLHF
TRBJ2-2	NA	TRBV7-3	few	TGTGCCAGCAGCTTGCAGGGCACCGGGGAGCTGTTTTTT	CASSLQGTGELFF
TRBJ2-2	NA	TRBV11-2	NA	TGTGCCAGCAGCTTAGACGTCAGGAACACCGGGGAGCTGTTTTTT	CASSLDVRNTGELFF
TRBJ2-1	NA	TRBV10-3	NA	TGTGCCATCAGTGAGCCACCCGTGAGTGAGCAGTTCTTC	CAISEPPVSEQFF